These 10 T cell receptor beta chains came from one sample sequenced in a study of cytomegalovirus exposure and HLA in healthy donors. Researchers ran the PCR with 60 Vbeta and 13 Jbeta primers. Data came from immunoSEQ multiplex PCR; TCRdb stores just in-frame clones and leaves some out. Found here are 180,000 or so clones, nearly 80% of them singletons; the top ten hold 2.5% to 3%. Sequenced material: PBMCs. The source of these receptors is a female donor in good health and CMV-seronegative.

The chain joins TRBV6-5 to TRBJ1-6; weak D call: TRBD1 (6 bases). The V end lost 6 bases, the J end lost 2 bases, and 11 bases lay between the germline ends. Germline loops: CDR1 MNHEY, CDR2 SVGAGI. There are 15 residues in the CDR3. CDR3 protein: CASSTDRAYNSPLHF. The CDR3 bases are TGTGCCAGCAGCACGGACAGAGCCTATAATTCACCCCTCCACTTT.

The chain links TRBV19 to TRBJ2-3, with 7 positions matching TRBD2. Germline V gives CDR1 LNHDA, CDR2 SQIVND (reference sequence). The length of the CDR3 is 13 residues. J lost 3 bases, V lost 4 bases, and 1 base had no gene match. CDR3 sequence: CASSRLATDTQYF. The CDR3 DNA follows: TGTGCCAGTAGTAGACTAGCAACAGATACGCAGTATTTT.

This clone was picked up a small number of times. The gene calls are TRBV6-1 and TRBJ1-2; 9 positions agree with TRBD1. The CDR3 is 15 amino acids. In germline, CDR1 is MNHNS, CDR2 SASEGT. Trimming took 3 bases from V and 8 from J; bases not matched to a gene: 10. CDR3 nucleotides: TGTGCCAGCAGTGACCTGCGGGACAGGGAGGAAGGCTACACCTTC. Translation: CASSDLRDREEGYTF.

The chain is built from TRBV2 and TRBJ2-1; D may be TRBD1 (5 bases). This CDR3 comprises 16 residues. CDR1 SNHLY and CDR2 FYNNEI come from the germline V gene. The V gene lost 8 bases and the J gene lost 2 bases, with 19 bases spanning the gap. DNA for the CDR3: TGTGCCAGCGCAATCCCCCGGACATGGGCCTACAATGAGCAGTTCTTC. Its protein product is CASAIPRTWAYNEQFF. Full variable domain (missing parts from reference TRBV2 and TRBJ2-1): EPEVTQTPSHQVTQMGQEVILRCVPISNHLYFYWYRQILGQKVEFLVSFYNNEISEKSEIFDDQFSVERPDGSNFTLKIRSTKLEDSAMYFCASAIPRTWAYNEQFFGPGTRLTVL.

The V and J genes are TRBV9 and TRBJ2-3, with 9 positions matching TRBD2. The V and J ends lost 1 base and 2 bases, in that order; junction bases with no gene match: 5. Germline V lookup: CDR1 SGDLS, CDR2 YYNGEE. The CDR3 contains 16 residues. CDR3 sequence (DNA): TGTGCCAGCAGCGTAACGGGACTAGCCAACACAGATACGCAGTATTTT. Translated, it gives CASSVTGLANTDTQYF.

This chain uses TRBV2 with TRBJ2-7; TRBD1 aligns across 7 bases. V was pared by 2 bases and J by 2 bases, with 6 bases of the junction left unmatched. The CDR3 totals 15 residues. Germline values: CDR1 SNHLY, CDR2 FYNNEI. In DNA form, the CDR3 reads TGTGCCAGCAGTGAACAGGGACAGCGTCCCTACGAGCAGTACTTC. Translating gives CASSEQGQRPYEQYF.

This clone came up a few times. The CDR3 DNA reads as TGTGCCTCGGGGGGTAATGGCGGCTACACCTTC. Amino acids: CASGGNGGYTF. This chain links TRBV6-5 with TRBJ1-2; D might be TRBD1 (5 bases). Germline assignment: CDR1 MNHEY and CDR2 SVGAGI. V was cut by 11 bases and J by 8 bases, with 15 bases left in between. There are 11 residues in the CDR3.

The chain recombines TRBV5-6 with TRBJ2-2, with D possibly matching TRBD1 (6 bases). The germline V and J ends were trimmed by 3 bases and 0 bases, with 12 bases remaining between them. This CDR3 region has 16 residues. The V gene's germline CDR1 is SGHDT and CDR2 YYEEEE. The CDR3 sequence: CASSYTGTPNTGELFF. DNA for the CDR3: TGTGCCAGCAGCTACACCGGGACACCGAACACCGGGGAGCTGTTTTTT. Based on the CDR3 plus reference TRBV5-6 and TRBJ2-2, the full variable domain is DAGVTQSPTHLIKTRGQQVTLRCSPKSGHDTVSWYQQALGQGPQFIFQYYEEEERQRGNFPDRFSGHQFPNYSSELNVNALLLGDSALYLCASSYTGTPNTGELFFGEGSRLTVL.

This clone appeared once. At one of its ends the junction is not consistent with the germline gene, which may arise from a read error. The CDR3 DNA is TGTTCCAGCAGCTCCTTAGCGGAGCCACAAGAGACCCAGTACTTC. Translating it yields CSSSSLAEPQETQYF. This rearrangement joins TRBV7-9 to TRBJ2-5; tentatively, D is TRBD2 (6 bases). The CDR3 is 15 amino acids. Germline V gene data show CDR1 as SEHNR and CDR2 as FQNEAQ (reference sequence).

The rearrangement links TRBV2 to TRBJ2-7, with D uncertain. The CDR3 has 15 residues. Germline V gene data show CDR1 as SNHLY and CDR2 as FYNNEI. Trimming took off 2 bases at V and 6 bases at J, with 17 bases between the two ends. The CDR3 DNA sequence: TGTGCCAGCAGTGAAAGTGGGCTGCCGCTGTCCGAGCAGTACTTC. It is translated as CASSESGLPLSEQYF.